The T cell receptor beta chain under discussion was sequenced for a study of T cells in Graves' hyperthyroidism and ophthalmopathy. For the study at large: The blood sample was taken at first diagnosis, before treatment began. Study-level findings and limits: Ophthalmopathy cases were set apart from stable hyperthyroidism by a 13 V-J model.

V lost 4 bases to trimming and J lost 15 bases; unmatched junction nucleotides: 15. The CDR3 extends over 13 amino acids. Germline assignment: CDR1 GTSNPN and CDR2 SVGIG (reference sequence). Template material for amplifying TCR beta CDR3 regions consisted of RNA transcripts. TCR CDR3 underwent first-round RT-PCR with the HTBI primer set. TCRdb reanalysed the multiplex PCR reads using MiXCR and keeps one entry per CDR3 protein. The table includes around 600,000 distinct CDR3 sequences, approximately 15% detected once. Ophthalmopathy patients had moderate-to-severe active disease, CAS ≥3, NOSPECS ≥4, and disease duration under 3 months. Clinicians diagnosed patients from clinical symptoms, serum thyroxine and TRAb, thyroid ultrasound and orbital computed tomography. At least ten counts were recorded for this clonotype. Its antigen is currently unknown.

Sequencing was carried out using blood. This clonotype was obtained from a woman between 18 and 30 years old with Graves' ophthalmopathy. V and J are TRBV30 and TRBJ2-1, with 7 bases matching TRBD2. The chain's CDR3 is CAWIVTGGAPPFF. CDR3 DNA sequence: TGTGCCTGGATTGTTACGGGAGGTGCCCCTCCGTTCTTC. Full variable domain (outside the CDR3, taken from reference TRBV30 and TRBJ2-1): SQTIHQWPATLVQPVGSPLSLECTVEGTSNPNLYWYRQAAGRGLQLLFYSVGIGQISSEVPQNLSASRPQDRQFILSSKKLLLSDSGFYLCAWIVTGGAPPFFGPGTRLTVL.